This TCR beta chain was observed in a study of T cell changes during pregnancy in multiple sclerosis (dated 2019 in TCRdb). General notes on the study: In women with multiple sclerosis, the researchers looked at how the T cell repertoire shifted as pregnancy progressed.

Libraries were made using the immunoSEQ multiplex PCR assay. Sourced from immuneACCESS, this table was stored by TCRdb with only in-frame sequences that have V and J called. A share of the clones is absent; for the studies checked, an unresolved V gene accounts for under half, and the remainder has no known explanation. This sample lists about 42,000 clones; around 84% were detected once. Around 0.58% of the sample is in the top ten clones. A few counts support this clone. Its recognized antigen is unknown. The input lacks base qualities; no much larger clone sits a single base away. The CDR3, from cysteine to phenylalanine, totals 14 residues. Here the CDR3 DNA is all that survives: 42 bases in frame from base 1. CDR1 and CDR2 were assigned from the germline V gene (reference sequence) as MNHEY and SMNVEV. V and J are trimmed by 5 bases and 1 base, and the gene matches miss 4 bases of the junction.

Sample: CD4+ T cells from peripheral blood mononuclear cells, taken before pregnancy. The chain links TRBV27 with TRBJ1-1; TRBD1 fits 7 bases in the junction. The origin of this receptor is a female donor with multiple sclerosis, enrolled in a pregnancy study. The DNA sequence reads TGTGCCAGCAGTCCCCGGACAGGGAACACTGAAGCTTTCTTT. Translated, this gives CASSPRTGNTEAFF.